The source of this T cell receptor beta chain is a study of CD8 T cells in ankylosing spondylitis. Study results and limitations: In reactive arthritis synovial fluid and blood, some motif variants had been reported before. The disease-linked clones had a CD8+ phenotype and low blood frequencies. Blood of patients with ankylosing spondylitis appeared to be characterized by a TCR beta motif of roughly eight highly homologous variants.

The CDR3 has 13 residues. Trimming shortened V by 2 bases and J by 4 bases, and 5 bases separated the two germline ends. The germline V gene has CDR1 MDHEN and CDR2 SYDVKM. In its sample, this clonotype was seen a few times. The antigen remains undetermined. Using quantitative 5'-RACE with molecular barcodes, the authors made TCR beta libraries. MiXCR, applied by TCRdb to the 5' RACE reads, yields one record per CDR3 protein. The profile covers around 250,000 distinct CDR3 sequences, with 15% to 20% appearing a single time and around 33% taken by the ten largest. V usage is TRBV28 and J usage is TRBJ2-2; D call uncertain. The TCR comes from a male donor with ankylosing spondylitis or in good health (not recorded which). Sequencing was done on a sample of blood, either unsorted or a sorted T cell fraction (not recorded which). The CDR3 sequence is CASSLGVTGELFF. The DNA of the CDR3 is TGTGCCAGCAGTTTAGGCGTCACCGGGGAGCTGTTTTTT.